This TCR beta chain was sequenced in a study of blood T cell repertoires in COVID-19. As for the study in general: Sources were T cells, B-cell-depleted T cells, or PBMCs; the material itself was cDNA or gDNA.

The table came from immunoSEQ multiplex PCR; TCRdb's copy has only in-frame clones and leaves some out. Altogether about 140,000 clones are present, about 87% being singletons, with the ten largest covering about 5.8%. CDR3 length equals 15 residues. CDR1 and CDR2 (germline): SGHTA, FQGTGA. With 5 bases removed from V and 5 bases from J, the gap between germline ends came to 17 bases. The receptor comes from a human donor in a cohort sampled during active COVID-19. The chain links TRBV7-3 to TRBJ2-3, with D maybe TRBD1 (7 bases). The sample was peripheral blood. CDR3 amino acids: CASSHGRQGVDTQYF. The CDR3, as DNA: TGTGCCAGCAGCCACGGGAGACAGGGAGTAGATACGCAGTATTTT.